This paragraph covers one T cell receptor beta chain sequence. The antigen remains undetermined. This sample is drawn from a study of OX40 agonist ivuxolimab in advanced cancers. Study-level information: Patients were given ivuxolimab, an antibody that agonizes OX40 (CD134). Enrollees could have had prior anti-PD-1, anti-PD-L1 or anti-CTLA-4 therapy, which more than 30% had received. Three patients, one with hepatocellular carcinoma and two with cutaneous melanoma, achieved partial responses.

Produced via immunoSEQ multiplex PCR; TCRdb's table is partial and in-frame only. The table lists more than 50,000 clones, about 83% of them singletons, with more than 25% in the top ten. General study points: Circulating CD4+ and CD8+ T cells showed clonal expansion by week 6 at 0.1 to 3.0 mg/kg.

Germline CDR1 and CDR2: KGHSY and FQNENV. The CDR3 runs 15 residues. V gave up 0 bases and J gave up 0 bases, with 8 bases separating them. This specimen consisted of CD4+ or CD8+ T cells sorted from blood, obtained in a trial of the OX40 agonist ivuxolimab. The V call is TRBV16, the J call TRBJ1-2; D is ambiguous. The source of this sequence is an adult with an advanced solid tumor such as melanoma, head and neck, liver or kidney cancer. CDR3 protein: CASSQSSLANYGYTF. As DNA, the CDR3 is TGTGCCAGCAGCCAATCCAGTCTGGCTAACTATGGCTACACCTTC.